A selection of T cell receptor beta chains follows, all from one sample in a study of blood T cell repertoires in COVID-19. The repertoire was sequenced with immunoSEQ multiplex PCR; TCRdb's copy has only in-frame clones and lacks some. The sample contains about 400,000 clones, roughly 87% of which appear only once. The sequenced sample consisted of PBMCs or T cells enriched from blood (not recorded which). These receptors all stem from a woman between 40 and 55 years old with acute COVID-19. Each CDR3 is given without its conserved first and last residue. The order of the fields is J gene, V gene, CDR3 protein.

TRBJ1-6 | TRBV19 | ASRDRTLDSPLH
TRBJ2-7 | TRBV27 | ASSLQGGFWYEQY
TRBJ1-3 | TRBV5-1 | ASRAGTGNTIY
TRBJ1-5 | TRBV12-5 | ASGLVRDRVGNQPQH
TRBJ2-1 | TRBV5-1 | ASSLVSGLSSYNEQF
TRBJ2-1 | TRBV7-9 | ASSLPRGEGPEQF
TRBJ2-5 | TRBV7-8 | ASSFGGDETQY
TRBJ1-4 | TRBV30 | AWSVRRRNEKLF
TRBJ1-2 | TRBV13 | ASSIGTGPYGYT
TRBJ2-5 | TRBV3-1/TRBV3-2 | ASSQIFRDETQY
TRBJ1-1 | TRBV2 | ASSSWDSRTEAF
TRBJ1-4 | TRBV18 | ASSPGLTNEKLF
TRBJ2-7 | TRBV5-1 | ASSSGQPYEQY
TRBJ2-3 | TRBV6-5 | ASSYDQNGGTQY
TRBJ1-2 | TRBV6-5 | ASEPGGQGGYT
TRBJ1-1 | TRBV30 | AWSVRGEAF
TRBJ2-7 | TRBV18 | ASSRAGGDEQY
TRBJ1-5 | TRBV30 | AWSPPVGDQPQH
TRBJ2-2 | TRBV19 | ASSILGASNTGELF
TRBJ2-2 | TRBV10-2 | ASLDRGNTGELF
TRBJ2-1 | TRBV6-5 | ASMGQFLDEQF
TRBJ1-1 | TRBV2 | ASSEYRETEAF
TRBJ2-7 | TRBV9 | ASSPPGRASGRYEQY
TRBJ1-4 | TRBV6-5 | ASGWQGLVGEKLF
TRBJ1-1 | TRBV7-9 | ASSSGVGTEAF
TRBJ1-1 | TRBV10-2 | ASSDSPGGAF
TRBJ1-1 | TRBV29-1 | SVEVRPNEDTEAF
TRBJ1-2 | TRBV11-2 | ASSQPPQQGNYGYT
TRBJ1-2 | TRBV7-2 | ASSLTGTGGYGYT
TRBJ2-5 | TRBV7-8 | ASSEPSGGGRQETQY
TRBJ1-3 | TRBV5-1 | ASSLGQGSAGNTIY
TRBJ2-7 | TRBV2 | ASSTGTGLYEQY
TRBJ2-5 | TRBV19 | ASSSGETQY
TRBJ1-1 | TRBV3-1/TRBV3-2 | ASSHEDRPNTEAF
TRBJ2-3 | TRBV10-3 | AISVETSGGSDTQY
TRBJ2-3 | TRBV19 | ASSIALMDTQY
TRBJ2-2 | TRBV5-1 | ASSLDGTGGWELF
TRBJ2-3 | TRBV30 | AWSVTGASTDTQY
TRBJ1-6 | TRBV7-2 | ASSLAPVSSYNSPLH
TRBJ1-2 | TRBV30 | ACTTGGLWGYT
TRBJ1-2 | TRBV10-2 | ASSDRGTNGYT
TRBJ2-3 | TRBV3-1/TRBV3-2 | ASSRLRGDTQY
TRBJ2-1 | TRBV9 | ASSVLAGGEQF
TRBJ2-5 | TRBV3-1/TRBV3-2 | ASSHPAPRETQY
TRBJ1-1 | TRBV15 | ATRGVSWENTEAF
TRBJ2-5 | TRBV7-8 | ASARTTASQETQY
TRBJ2-1 | TRBV6-5 | ASATSGGRNEQF
TRBJ2-2 | TRBV24-1 | ATRAGVLGELF
TRBJ2-1 | TRBV7-2 | ASRTGTSGNYNEQF
TRBJ1-3 | TRBV9 | ASSVEGGSGNTIY
TRBJ2-7 | TRBV5-8 | ASSSRTGAYEQY
TRBJ1-4 | TRBV29-1 | SVDGQVPEKLF
TRBJ1-3 | TRBV14 | ASSSKGRAAGNTIY
TRBJ1-1 | TRBV14 | ASSQERGSNTEAF
TRBJ2-4 | TRBV23-1 | ASSQSKRLIGRVNIQY
TRBJ1-2 | TRBV2 | ASSTGTGKGYT
TRBJ2-1 | TRBV9 | ASSVQGRGHEQF